What follows are 26 T cell receptor beta chains derived from one specimen sequenced in a study of blood T cell repertoires in COVID-19. Assay: immunoSEQ multiplex PCR; the TCRdb copy retains only in-frame clones and omits some. The table has under 200,000 clones, almost 90% seen once; the top ten hold 1.5% to 2%. The sequencing input was peripheral blood. All receptors derive from a young man with active or convalescent COVID-19.

The CDR3 nucleotides are TGTGCCTGGATGGACAGGGGAGGAACAACTAATGAAAAACTGTTTTTT. Translated, it gives CAWMDRGGTTNEKLFF. The chain uses TRBV30 and TRBJ1-4; 9 bases align to TRBD1. With 4 bases clipped from V and 0 bases from J, the junction kept 6 bases outside the gene matches. The CDR3 runs to 16 residues. Germline lookup yields CDR1 GTSNPN and CDR2 SVGIG (reference sequence).

The rearrangement links TRBV2 to TRBJ1-1; tentative D call: TRBD1 (5 bases). V shed 6 bases and J shed 5 bases, with 19 bases lying between them. Germline V gives CDR1 SNHLY, CDR2 FYNNEI. The CDR3 contains 15 residues. The CDR3 spells CASRYGHLRGTEAFF. In DNA, the CDR3 is TGTGCCAGCAGATATGGACATCTCCGGGGGACTGAAGCTTTCTTT.

The chain joins TRBV11-2 to TRBJ2-7; 14 bases map to TRBD2. Germline V lookup: CDR1 SGHAT, CDR2 FQNNGV. The CDR3 is 16 amino acids. After removal of 0 bases from V and 6 bases from J, the junction contained 4 bases not matched to a gene. CDR3 DNA sequence: TGTGCCAGCAGCTTAGATGTGACTAGCGGGGGGGGCGAGCAGTACTTC. It translates to CASSLDVTSGGGEQYF.

The genes are TRBV15 and TRBJ2-5; 8 bases are a match to TRBD2. Trimming cost V 5 bases and J 4 bases; bases outside gene matches: 12. This CDR3 region has 16 residues. Germline CDR1 LNHNV, CDR2 YYDKDF (reference sequence). Written as DNA, the CDR3 is TGTGCCACCAGCCTCGTTGCAGCGGGAGCTGGAGAGACCCAGTACTTC. It encodes CATSLVAAGAGETQYF. Together with reference TRBV15 and TRBJ2-5, the CDR3 gives the full variable domain: DAMVIQNPRYQVTQFGKPVTLSCSQTLNHNVMYWYQQKSSQAPKLLFHYYDKDFNNEADTPDNFQSRRPNTSFCFLDIRSPGLGDTAMYLCATSLVAAGAGETQYFGPGTRLLVL.

The chain links TRBV6-2 or TRBV6-3 to TRBJ1-1; the D is unclear. Germline CDR1 MNHEY, CDR2 SVGEGT. V was cut by 4 bases and J by 1 base, with 10 bases left in between. The CDR3 is 14 residues long. The CDR3 DNA follows: TGTGCCAGCAGTTTACAGAATACGAACACTGAAGCTTTCTTT. Protein product: CASSLQNTNTEAFF.

The chain has TRBV29-1 and TRBJ2-2; 7 bases match TRBD2. The V segment lost 2 bases and the J segment 4 bases; nucleotides outside the gene matches: 10. The germline gives CDR1 SQVTM, CDR2 ANQGSEA. CDR3 length: 16 residues. The CDR3 DNA sequence: TGCAGCGTTGAATCAGGTTTGCCTAGCGGCACCGGGGAGCTGTTTTTT. Its translation: CSVESGLPSGTGELFF.

V usage is TRBV30 and J usage is TRBJ1-5; D remains unclear. Trimming cost V 0 bases and J 4 bases, with 10 bases left between them. The germline CDR1 and CDR2 sequences are GTSNPN and SVGIG (reference sequence). This CDR3 region has 14 residues. CDR3 residues: CAWSVSRLNQPQHF. The CDR3, as DNA: TGTGCCTGGAGTGTTAGCAGATTGAATCAGCCCCAGCATTTT.

The chain recombines TRBV7-9 with TRBJ1-2; TRBD1 agrees at 10 bases. There are 17 residues in the CDR3. The germline V gene encodes CDR1 SEHNR and CDR2 FQNEAQ (reference sequence). V lost 4 bases to trimming and J lost 7 bases; unmatched junction nucleotides: 15. CDR3 loop: CASSSSGTGAGLFGYTF. CDR3 nucleotide sequence: TGTGCCAGCAGCTCCTCCGGGACAGGGGCCGGATTGTTTGGCTACACCTTC.

The chain couples TRBV19 to TRBJ2-3, with TRBD1 as a possible D gene (5 bases). The germline CDR1 and CDR2 sequences are LNHDA and SQIVND (reference sequence). The CDR3 loop spans 15 amino acids. Trimming stripped 1 base from V and 4 bases from J, with 12 bases between. In DNA form, the CDR3 reads TGTGCCAGTAGTATAGCCGCCAGGGCCGCAGATACGCAGTATTTT. Protein sequence: CASSIAARAADTQYF.

The chain uses TRBV11-3 and TRBJ2-7; maybe TRBD2 (6 bases). Trimming left V 5 bases short and J 2 bases short, with 13 bases between. Looked up from germline, CDR1 is SGHNT and CDR2 is YENEEA. This CDR3 spans 14 amino acids. In DNA, the CDR3 is TGTGCCAGCAGCCGCGGGACGGCCACCTACGAGCAGTACTTC. It encodes CASSRGTATYEQYF.

This sequence joins TRBV5-1 and TRBJ2-3; a possible D gene is TRBD2 (5 bases). Between the trimmed V and J ends, which lost 2 bases and 6 bases, there was a span of 13 bases. The germline V gene has CDR1 SGHRS and CDR2 YFSETQ. The CDR3 has 14 residues. DNA of the CDR3: TGCGCCAGCAGCTTTTCCGGAGCGGACGATACGCAGTATTTT. Encoded protein: CASSFSGADDTQYF.

V gene TRBV19 combines with J gene TRBJ2-1; 9 nucleotides match TRBD2. The CDR3 has 17 residues. CDR1 is LNHDA and CDR2 is SQIVND in the germline V gene (reference sequence). V was pared by 4 bases and J by 0 bases, with 7 bases of the junction left unmatched. In DNA form, the CDR3 reads TGTGCCAGTAGTAGTCTAGCGGGACTACCCTCCTACAATGAGCAGTTCTTC. Protein: CASSSLAGLPSYNEQFF.

V usage is TRBV14 and J usage is TRBJ2-7, with 10 bases identical to TRBD2. The germline V gene has CDR1 SGHDN and CDR2 FVKESK. V lost 3 bases to trimming and J lost 0 bases; unmatched junction nucleotides: 8. This CDR3 is built from 17 residues. The CDR3 coding sequence is TGTGCCAGCAGCCAGAGACTAGCGGGTTCCCTCTCCTACGAGCAGTACTTC. Translating it yields CASSQRLAGSLSYEQYF.

CDR3 sequence: CASRQTGGNYGYTF. CDR3 nucleotides: TGTGCCAGCAGGCAAACAGGGGGGAACTATGGCTACACCTTC. The chain uses TRBV27 and TRBJ1-2; 8 bases fit TRBD1. Germline CDR1 MNHEY, CDR2 SMNVEV (reference sequence). J gave up 2 bases and V 6 bases, and 5 bases lay outside the gene matches. The CDR3 spans 14 residues.

The J gene is TRBJ2-7, the V gene TRBV7-2; a weak D match, TRBD2 (6 bases). CDR1 SGHTA and CDR2 FQGNSA come from the germline V gene. V was clipped by 1 base and J by 2 bases, with 12 bases between them. The CDR3 is 15 residues long. The CDR3 bases are TGTGCCAGCAGCTTAGGCGGGACGAACGCCTACGAGCAGTACTTC. It specifies CASSLGGTNAYEQYF.

This clone came up once. The chain has TRBV3-1 (or the pseudogene TRBV3-2) and TRBJ2-3, with 11 bases matching TRBD2. V gave up 3 bases and J gave up 4 bases; unmatched junction bases: 3. This CDR3 contains 15 residues. The germline V gene has CDR1 LGHDT and CDR2 YNNKEL (reference sequence). The CDR3 is CASSHLAGGADTQYF. CDR3 bases: TGTGCCAGCAGCCATTTAGCGGGGGGGGCAGATACGCAGTATTTT.

The chain recombines TRBV6-2 or TRBV6-3 with TRBJ1-1, with a possible D match to TRBD1 (5 bases). Germline CDR1 MNHEY, CDR2 SVGEGT. V was clipped by 6 bases and J by 3 bases, with 17 bases between them. The length of the CDR3 is 15 residues. The CDR3 sequence: CASSPLRVGDTEAFF. The DNA for the CDR3 is TGTGCCAGCAGCCCATTAAGGGTAGGGGACACTGAAGCTTTCTTT.

The V and J genes are TRBV3-1 (or the pseudogene TRBV3-2) and TRBJ2-1; 7 positions agree with TRBD2. There are 14 residues in the CDR3. V lost 3 bases, J lost 7 bases, and 6 bases stayed unmatched. The germline CDR1 and CDR2 sequences are LGHDT and YNNKEL (reference sequence). The CDR3 spells CASSHRTSLNEQFF. CDR3 sequence (DNA): TGTGCCAGCAGCCATCGGACTAGTTTAAATGAGCAGTTCTTC.

The chain couples TRBV6-5 to TRBJ1-3; D might be TRBD1 (6 bases). This CDR3 contains 15 residues. V lost 5 bases to trimming and J lost 2 bases, with 13 bases between them. The germline gives CDR1 MNHEY, CDR2 SVGAGI. DNA of the CDR3: TGTGCCAGCAGTATTGACAGGATTGCTGGAAACACCATATATTTT. It specifies CASSIDRIAGNTIYF.

The genes are TRBV12-3 or TRBV12-4 and TRBJ2-3, with D possibly being TRBD1 (5 bases). This CDR3 contains 13 residues. V was pared by 8 bases and J by 4 bases, with 13 bases between. The CDR3 loop reads CASLYQGADTQYF. The CDR3, as DNA: TGTGCCAGCCTGTATCAGGGTGCAGATACGCAGTATTTT.

The chain carries TRBV12-3 or TRBV12-4 and TRBJ2-2; D unresolved. The ends were cut back, 6 bases at V and 7 bases at J, with 6 bases in the middle. There are 11 residues in the CDR3. The CDR3 bases are TGTGCCAGCAGCCGCGGCGGGGAGCTGTTTTTT. Amino acids: CASSRGGELFF.

V usage is TRBV6-5 and J usage is TRBJ1-3; 9 nucleotides align to TRBD1. Germline V gives CDR1 MNHEY, CDR2 SVGAGI. V trimming: 5 bases; J trimming: 4 bases; junction bases outside the gene matches: 6. This CDR3 comprises 15 residues. The CDR3 DNA reads as TGTGCCAGCAGTCGCACAGGGGGCGAGGGAAACACCATATATTTT. Residues: CASSRTGGEGNTIYF.

This chain joins TRBV28 and TRBJ1-1; D is possibly TRBD1 (6 bases). Looked up from germline, CDR1 is MDHEN and CDR2 is SYDVKM. V dropped 4 bases and J dropped 3 bases, with 9 bases sitting between them. This CDR3 is built from 13 residues. The CDR3 loop is CASSWTEDTEAFF. In DNA form, the CDR3 reads TGTGCCAGCAGTTGGACAGAGGACACTGAAGCTTTCTTT.

V and J are TRBV2 and TRBJ1-5; possibly TRBD1 for D (6 bases). The V end lost 6 bases, the J end lost 2 bases, and 14 bases lay between the germline ends. The CDR3 covers 15 residues. The germline V gene has CDR1 SNHLY and CDR2 FYNNEI. CDR3 loop: CASRATGTGNQPQHF. The CDR3 coding sequence is TGTGCCAGCAGAGCTACAGGGACGGGCAATCAGCCCCAGCATTTT.

The chain recombines TRBV5-6 with TRBJ1-6; the D gene is possibly TRBD1 (5 bases). CDR1 and CDR2 from the germline V gene are SGHDT and YYEEEE. The V end was cut by 0 bases, the J end by 6 bases, with 10 bases between. The CDR3 is made up of 15 amino acids. CDR3 sequence (DNA): TGTGCCAGCAGCTTGGTGGCAGGGTTTAATTCACCCCTCCACTTT. Its translation is CASSLVAGFNSPLHF.

The rearrangement uses TRBV5-1 and TRBJ1-3, with a weak D call TRBD1 (6 bases). The CDR3 covers 16 residues. CDR1 is SGHRS and CDR2 is YFSETQ in the germline V gene. Deletions cut 4 bases from V and 0 bases from J, with 14 bases between. The CDR3 DNA reads as TGCGCCAGCAGCACCCTACAGGGATTCTCTGGAAACACCATATATTTT. Translation gives CASSTLQGFSGNTIYF. The entire variable domain, with the rest obtained from reference TRBV5-1 and TRBJ1-3, is as follows: KAGVTQTPRYLIKTRGQQVTLSCSPISGHRSVSWYQQTPGQGLQFLFEYFSETQRNKGNFPGRFSGRQFSNSRSEMNVSTLELGDSALYLCASSTLQGFSGNTIYFGEGSWLTVV.